These 4 T cell receptor beta chains share one sample of origin, sequenced in a study of breast tumors, draining lymph nodes, adjacent tissues (dated by TCRdb to about 2016). The lymph node samples were taken from the axillary draining lymph nodes of breast cancer patients. Libraries were constructed by multiplex PCR. The reads were generated on an Illumina HiSeq 2000. The raw public data were reprocessed by TCRdb itself: fastp quality trimming at Q25, MiXCR clonotype calling, in-frame beta chains only. Identical CDR3 proteins give one entry, which carries the most common genes and DNA. The sample table holds about 89,000 distinct CDR3 sequences, of which about 27% were seen once. The top ten clones comprise 8% to 9% of the sample. Sequences were obtained from axillary lymph node tissue. These receptors originate from a female donor with breast cancer. Some clones in this sample may be carry-over from other donors' samples.

This clonotype was found many times. The CDR3 sequence is CASSQGGFEPGANVLTF. Here the CDR3 DNA reads TGCGCCAGCAGCCAAGGAGGTTTTGAACCTGGGGCCAACGTCCTGACTTTC. The V gene is TRBV5-1, the J gene TRBJ2-6; TRBD2 is a possible D gene (5 bases). Trimming cost V 4 bases and J 2 bases, with 16 bases left between them. The germline V gene has CDR1 SGHRS and CDR2 YFSETQ. The CDR3 has 17 residues.

Ten or more counts support this clonotype. The chain is built from TRBV11-2 and TRBJ2-5, with D perhaps matching TRBD1 (6 bases). V lost 4 bases and J 5 bases, leaving 11 bases between the germline ends. The CDR3 is 13 residues long. The V gene's germline CDR1 is SGHAT and CDR2 FQNNGV. Here the CDR3 DNA reads TGTGCCAGCAGCTCAGGGGCATCGGAGACCCAGTACTTC. It specifies CASSSGASETQYF.

This chain uses TRBV12-3 or TRBV12-4 with TRBJ2-2; D uncertain. The V end lost 0 bases, the J end lost 12 bases, and 8 bases lay between the germline ends. The CDR3 has 12 amino acids. The CDR3 sequence: CASSLAPGKLFF. CDR3 nucleotides: TGTGCCAGCAGTTTAGCTCCTGGGAAGCTGTTTTTT.

The table lists this clonotype with a few counts. J is TRBJ2-1 and V is TRBV30, with a weak D call TRBD2 (7 bases). The CDR3 extends over 14 amino acids. Germline values: CDR1 GTSNPN, CDR2 SVGIG (reference sequence). Trimming left V 4 bases short and J 8 bases short, with 18 bases between. Written as DNA, the CDR3 is TGTGCCTGGACGTCGGGGGGCCCGATCGATGAGCAGTTCTTC. It specifies CAWTSGGPIDEQFF.